The T cell receptor (beta chain) described here comes from a study of beta chain features in type 1 diabetes. Study findings and constraints: Whether HLA type influences TCRB rearrangement remained unresolved here.

The sequenced template was cDNA made from the entire isolated RNA. The protocol was immunoSEQ multiplex PCR, while the TCRdb copy is restricted to in-frame clones and leaves out a portion. The table has about 360,000 clones, 10% to 15% seen once. J gave up 6 bases and V 2 bases, and 12 bases lay outside the gene matches. Germline V gives CDR1 SGDLS, CDR2 YYNGEE. The CDR3 extends over 16 amino acids. As for this clone: What it binds is not known.

Purity (above 98%) was reached by all sorted populations. Sequencing input: naive CD4+ T cells from blood. This sequence was found in a man younger than 30 in good health. The chain is built from TRBV9 and TRBJ2-7, with 9 bases lining up with TRBD1. DNA of the CDR3: TGTGCCAGCAGCGTCGGGACAGGGCTGCGCGATGGCGAGCAGTACTTC. Translating gives CASSVGTGLRDGEQYF.